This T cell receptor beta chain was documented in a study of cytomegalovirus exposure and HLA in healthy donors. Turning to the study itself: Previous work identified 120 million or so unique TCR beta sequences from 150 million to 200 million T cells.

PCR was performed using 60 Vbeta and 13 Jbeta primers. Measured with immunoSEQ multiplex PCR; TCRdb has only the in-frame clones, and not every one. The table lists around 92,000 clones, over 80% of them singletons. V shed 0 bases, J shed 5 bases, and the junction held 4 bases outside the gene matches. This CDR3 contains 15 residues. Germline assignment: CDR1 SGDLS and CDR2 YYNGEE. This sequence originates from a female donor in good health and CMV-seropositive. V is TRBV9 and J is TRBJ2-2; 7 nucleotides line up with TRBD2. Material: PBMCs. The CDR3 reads CASSVADSGTGELFF. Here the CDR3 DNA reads TGTGCCAGCAGCGTAGCGGATAGCGGGACCGGGGAGCTGTTTTTT. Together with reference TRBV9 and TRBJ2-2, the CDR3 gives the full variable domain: DSGVTQTPKHLITATGQRVTLRCSPRSGDLSVYWYQQSLDQGLQFLIQYYNGEERAKGNILERFSAQQFPDLHSELNLSSLELGDSALYFCASSVADSGTGELFFGEGSRLTVL.